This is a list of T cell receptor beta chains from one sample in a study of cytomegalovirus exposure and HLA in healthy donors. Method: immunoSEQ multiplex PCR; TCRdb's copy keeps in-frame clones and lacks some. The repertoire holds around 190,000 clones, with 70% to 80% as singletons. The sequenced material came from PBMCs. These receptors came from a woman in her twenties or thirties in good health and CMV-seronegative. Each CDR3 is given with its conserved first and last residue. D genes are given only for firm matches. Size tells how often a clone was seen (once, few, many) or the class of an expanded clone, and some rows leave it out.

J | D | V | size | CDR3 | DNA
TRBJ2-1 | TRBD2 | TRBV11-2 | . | CASSYNKLAGGPMWGEQFF | TGTGCCAGCAGCTACAACAAACTAGCGGGAGGTCCTATGTGGGGTGAGCAGTTCTTC
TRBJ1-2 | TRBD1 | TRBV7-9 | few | CASSLASGTGGEGYTF | TGTGCCAGCAGCTTAGCCTCCGGGACAGGGGGCGAAGGCTACACCTTC
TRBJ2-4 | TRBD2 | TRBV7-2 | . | CASSLALEAGGRLLSKNIQYF | TGTGCCAGCAGCTTAGCGCTGGAGGCGGGAGGGCGTTTATTATCCAAAAACATTCAGTACTTC
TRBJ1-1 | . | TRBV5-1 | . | CASSWEGGGDNTEAFF | TGCGCCAGCAGCTGGGAGGGAGGGGGTGATAACACTGAAGCTTTCTTT
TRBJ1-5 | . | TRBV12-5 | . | CASGLVLGRRNNQPQHF | TGTGCTAGTGGTTTGGTACTAGGTCGGAGGAACAATCAGCCCCAGCATTTT
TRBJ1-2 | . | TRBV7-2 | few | CASSFQGYGYPF | TGTGCCAGCAGCTTCCAGGGGTATGGCTACCCCTTC
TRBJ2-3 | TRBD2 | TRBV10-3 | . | CAISAGGGAGDTQYF | TGTGCCATCAGTGCTGGCGGGGGGGCCGGGGATACGCAGTATTTT
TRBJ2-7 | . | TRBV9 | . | CASSVASGFAYEQYF | TGTGCCAGCAGCGTAGCTTCAGGGTTTGCCTACGAGCAGTACTTC
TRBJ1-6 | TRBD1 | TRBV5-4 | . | CASSSSSGGYNSPLHF | TGTGCCAGCAGCTCTAGTTCAGGGGGCTATAATTCACCCCTCCACTTT
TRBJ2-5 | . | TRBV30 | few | CAWSVGSGLGETQYF | TGTGCCTGGAGTGTAGGGTCAGGGTTAGGAGAGACCCAGTACTTC
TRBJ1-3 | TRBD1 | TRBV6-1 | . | CASSGGQGTSSGNTIYF | TGTGCCAGCAGTGGGGGACAGGGGACTAGCTCTGGAAACACCATATATTTT
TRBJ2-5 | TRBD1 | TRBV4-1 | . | CASTHTETGGLRETQYF | TGCGCCAGCACCCACACGGAGACAGGGGGCTTGAGAGAGACCCAGTACTTC
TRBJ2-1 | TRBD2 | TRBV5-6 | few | CASSLDRGGAYNEQFF | TGTGCCAGCAGCTTGGATCGGGGGGGCGCTTACAATGAGCAGTTCTTC
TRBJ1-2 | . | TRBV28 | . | CASSSDGYTF | TGTGCCAGCAGCTCCGATGGCTACACCTTC
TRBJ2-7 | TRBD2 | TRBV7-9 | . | CASSFPGLVVEQYF | TGTGCCAGCAGCTTTCCGGGACTAGTTGTCGAGCAGTACTTC
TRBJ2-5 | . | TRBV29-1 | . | CSVQRFEETQYF | TGCAGCGTTCAGAGGTTTGAAGAGACCCAGTACTTC
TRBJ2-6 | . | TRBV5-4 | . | CASSFGGALSGANVLTF | TGTGCCAGCAGCTTTGGTGGGGCCTTGTCTGGGGCCAACGTCCTGACTTTC
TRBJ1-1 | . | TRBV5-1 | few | CASRIVRDTEAFF | TGCGCCAGCAGGATTGTCAGGGACACTGAAGCTTTCTTT
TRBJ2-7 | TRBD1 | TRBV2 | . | CASSESTGGTYEQYF | TGTGCCAGCAGTGAATCGACAGGGGGAACCTACGAGCAGTACTTC
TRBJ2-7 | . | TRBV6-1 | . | CASSESPNYEQYF | TGTGCCAGCAGTGAGTCACCTAACTACGAGCAGTACTTC
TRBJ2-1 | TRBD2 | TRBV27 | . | CASSLSGLGVSNEQFF | TGTGCCAGCAGTTTATCGGGACTAGGGGTCTCTAATGAGCAGTTCTTC
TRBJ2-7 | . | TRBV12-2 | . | CASRLGLTSGISYEQYF | TGTGCAAGTCGCTTAGGATTAACTAGCGGGATCTCCTACGAGCAGTACTTC
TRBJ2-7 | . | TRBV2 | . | CASRPHTYEQYF | TGTGCCAGCAGACCGCACACCTACGAGCAGTACTTC
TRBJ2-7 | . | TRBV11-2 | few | CASSLDADTYEQYF | TGTGCCAGCAGCTTAGATGCGGATACCTACGAGCAGTACTTC
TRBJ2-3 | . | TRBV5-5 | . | CASSLAVDTQYF | TGTGCCAGCAGCTTGGCCGTAGATACGCAGTATTTT
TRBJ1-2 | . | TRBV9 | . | CASSATGNYGYTF | TGTGCCAGCAGCGCCACAGGGAATTATGGCTACACCTTC
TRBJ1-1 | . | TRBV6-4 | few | CASSDSKSGIAEAFF | TGTGCCAGCAGTGACTCGAAGTCAGGGATCGCTGAAGCTTTCTTT